Each of the 24 T cell receptor beta chains below was sequenced from the same sample in a study of cytomegalovirus exposure and HLA in healthy donors. Use of 60 Vbeta and 13 Jbeta primers characterized the PCR. The repertoire was sequenced with immunoSEQ multiplex PCR; TCRdb's copy has only in-frame clones and lacks some. Among 60,000 to 75,000 clones listed, roughly 74% were seen once. Sequenced material: PBMCs. These receptors came from a woman under 40 in good health and CMV-seropositive.

The chain has TRBV29-1 and TRBJ2-7; D is perhaps TRBD1 (6 bases). V was clipped by 4 bases and J by 2 bases, with 12 bases between them. Germline V lookup: CDR1 SQVTM, CDR2 ANQGSEA. The CDR3 is made up of 13 amino acids. Written as DNA, the CDR3 is TGCAGCGTTGGGGACAAACGCGCCTACGAGCAGTACTTC. Protein product: CSVGDKRAYEQYF.

This clone was counted only a few times. V is TRBV4-3 and J is TRBJ2-2; 7 nucleotides align to TRBD1. This CDR3 is 16 amino acids long. CDR1 is LGHNA, CDR2 YSLEER, per germline. Unmatched junction bases numbered 2, after V lost 1 base and J lost 0 bases. The CDR3 loop reads CASSQGTGANTGELFF. In DNA, the CDR3 is TGCGCCAGCAGCCAAGGGACAGGCGCGAACACCGGGGAGCTGTTTTTT.

A single count supports this clone. The sample carries other DNA sequences with the same CDR3. This rearrangement joins TRBV28 to TRBJ2-7; D gene ambiguous. Germline V gives CDR1 MDHEN, CDR2 SYDVKM. This CDR3 has 11 residues. Deletions cut 4 bases from V and 4 bases from J, with 5 bases between. The CDR3 DNA reads as TGTGCCAGCAGTTCTCTTTACGAGCAGTACTTC. The encoded protein is CASSSLYEQYF.

This chain uses TRBV19 with TRBJ2-7; D uncertain. CDR3 length: 13 residues. V dropped 8 bases and J dropped 3 bases, with 14 bases sitting between them. Germline V gene lookup returns CDR1 LNHDA and CDR2 SQIVND (reference sequence). In DNA form, the CDR3 reads TGTGCCAGTTCCACCGCACCAGGCTACGAGCAGTACTTC. It encodes CASSTAPGYEQYF.

The chain joins TRBV28 to TRBJ1-1; possibly TRBD1 for D (6 bases). The CDR3 length is 15 residues. Germline V gives CDR1 MDHEN, CDR2 SYDVKM. V lost 4 bases to trimming and J lost 4 bases, with 16 bases between them. CDR3 DNA: TGTGCCAGCAGTTCCCAGCCCACAGGGCGCACTGAAGCTTTCTTT. Protein sequence: CASSSQPTGRTEAFF.

The chain combines TRBV2 with TRBJ2-1; 12 bases line up with TRBD2. Germline V gene lookup returns CDR1 SNHLY and CDR2 FYNNEI. J lost 6 bases, V lost 7 bases, and 7 bases had no gene match. The CDR3 is 15 amino acids. The CDR3 bases are TGTGCCAGCACCTTGACTAGCGGGAGAATCAATGAGCAGTTCTTC. Its translation: CASTLTSGRINEQFF.

Here the CDR3 DNA reads TGTGCCAGCAGCCAAGCCCTCGGATTTCTAGCGGGAGGATCAGATACGCAGTATTTT. Translation gives CASSQALGFLAGGSDTQYF. The chain links TRBV4-2 to TRBJ2-3, with 11 positions matching TRBD2. After removal of 1 base from V and 4 bases from J, the junction contained 13 bases not matched to a gene. The CDR3 spans 19 residues. Germline V gene lookup returns CDR1 LGHNA and CDR2 YNFKEQ.

This chain links TRBV5-1 with TRBJ1-2, with D possibly being TRBD1 (5 bases). The CDR3 spans 14 residues. Germline loops: CDR1 SGHRS, CDR2 YFSETQ. Trimming stripped 4 bases from V and 8 bases from J, with 18 bases between. This CDR3 reads CASSQGAGSFGYTF. CDR3 DNA: TGCGCCAGCAGCCAAGGTGCAGGGTCCTTCGGCTACACCTTC.

This clone was seen a handful of times. Other DNA sequences of this sample code for an identical CDR3. The rearrangement uses TRBV5-4 and TRBJ2-6, with 11 positions matching TRBD1. The V and J ends lost 7 bases and 0 bases, in that order; junction bases with no gene match: 6. The CDR3 contains 17 residues. Per germline, CDR1 SGHNT and CDR2 YYREEE (reference sequence). In DNA form, the CDR3 reads TGTGCCAGCCTTCGGACAGGGGGCTACTCTGGGGCCAACGTCCTGACTTTC. This encodes CASLRTGGYSGANVLTF.

This rearrangement joins TRBV20-1 to TRBJ2-1; the D gene is possibly TRBD1 (6 bases). This CDR3 is 11 amino acids long. Per the germline V gene, CDR1 is DFQATT and CDR2 is SNEGSKA (reference sequence). V was shortened by 6 bases and J by 11 bases, with 14 bases between the two germline ends. In DNA form, the CDR3 reads TGCAGTGCGAGACAGGACATACAGCAGTTCTTC. Residues: CSARQDIQQFF.

V is TRBV6-1 and J is TRBJ1-1; D gene ambiguous. Germline CDR1 MNHNS, CDR2 SASEGT. V was pared by 4 bases and J by 4 bases, with 13 bases between. The CDR3 loop spans 14 amino acids. CDR3 in DNA: TGTGCCAGCAGTGTACAGCTCAGTGGCACTGAAGCTTTCTTT. Translation: CASSVQLSGTEAFF.

The chain is built from TRBV6-1 and TRBJ2-7; no firm D call. Deletions cut 4 bases from V and 3 bases from J, with 4 bases between. Germline lookup yields CDR1 MNHNS and CDR2 SASEGT. The CDR3 is made up of 11 amino acids. The CDR3 DNA follows: TGTGCCAGCAGTGCGAGCTACGAGCAGTACTTC. Residues: CASSASYEQYF.

This rearrangement joins TRBV2 to TRBJ2-7; no firm D call. The CDR3 is made up of 15 amino acids. Germline CDR1 SNHLY, CDR2 FYNNEI. The V end was cut by 4 bases, the J end by 4 bases, with 17 bases between. CDR3 coding DNA: TGTGCCAGCAGTGCAACTACCCAAGGTGCGTACGAGCAGTACTTC. Translated: CASSATTQGAYEQYF.

The rearrangement links TRBV10-3 to TRBJ2-3; D possibly corresponds to TRBD2 (6 bases). CDR1 is ENHRY and CDR2 is SYGVKD in the germline V gene. Trimming removed 5 bases at V and 6 bases at J, with 15 bases between. The CDR3 sequence is 14 residues long. The CDR3 region has the DNA TGTGCCATCAGTAGCGGGTCCCGTTTTGATACGCAGTATTTT. Its protein product is CAISSGSRFDTQYF.

In its sample, this clone was seen a few times. The J gene is TRBJ2-1, the V gene TRBV6-5; 7 bases fit TRBD2. Germline CDR1 and CDR2: MNHEY and SVGAGI. The V segment lost 6 bases and the J segment 7 bases; nucleotides outside the gene matches: 6. The CDR3 runs to 13 residues. The CDR3 loop reads CASRGGNRNEQFF. The CDR3 bases are TGTGCCAGCAGGGGGGGGAACAGGAATGAGCAGTTCTTC.

V and J are TRBV7-2 and TRBJ2-2; TRBD1 aligns across 8 bases. Germline CDR1 reads SGHTA; CDR2 reads FQGNSA. The V gene end was trimmed by 4 bases and the J gene end by 3 bases; junction bases not matched to a gene: 4. This CDR3 is built from 15 residues. The CDR3, as DNA: TGTGCCAGCAGCTCCCGACAGGGGCACACCGGGGAGCTGTTTTTT. This encodes CASSSRQGHTGELFF.

The chain links TRBV5-5 to TRBJ1-2, with D tentatively TRBD1 (5 bases). This CDR3 contains 14 residues. Germline V CDR1 and CDR2: SGHKS, YYEKEE (reference sequence). V gave up 2 bases and J gave up 4 bases, with 12 bases separating them. CDR3 sequence (DNA): TGTGCCAGCAGCTTTCCCATAGACAGCTATGGCTACACCTTC. It is translated as CASSFPIDSYGYTF.

The V and J genes are TRBV9 and TRBJ2-1, with TRBD2 matching 9 bases. The ends lost 2 bases at V and 7 bases at J; junction bases unmatched: 7. Germline V gene lookup returns CDR1 SGDLS and CDR2 YYNGEE. The CDR3 totals 15 residues. The CDR3 sequence is CASSVLAGDPNEQFF. CDR3 nucleotides: TGTGCCAGCAGCGTGTTAGCGGGAGATCCTAATGAGCAGTTCTTC.

The chain recombines TRBV7-2 with TRBJ1-2; possibly TRBD1 for D (6 bases). Deletions cut 3 bases from V and 7 bases from J, with 12 bases between. The CDR3 is 13 amino acids. Germline CDR1 and CDR2: SGHTA and FQGNSA. CDR3 region: CASSFLGAGGYTF. CDR3 coding DNA: TGTGCCAGCAGCTTCCTGGGGGCAGGTGGCTACACCTTC.

The genes are TRBV4-1 and TRBJ2-2; TRBD2 matches at 13 bases. The germline V gene encodes CDR1 MGHRA and CDR2 YSYEKL. This CDR3 has 17 residues. Unmatched junction bases numbered 9, after V lost 5 bases and J lost 6 bases. CDR3 DNA: TGCGCCAGCAGCAGGAGAGATGGACTAGCGGGGGCCGGGGAGCTGTTTTTT. Its protein is CASSRRDGLAGAGELFF.

CDR3 residues: CAISPSDRGFYTEAFF. The CDR3, as DNA: TGTGCCATCAGCCCCTCCGACAGGGGGTTTTACACTGAAGCTTTCTTT. The rearrangement uses TRBV10-3 and TRBJ1-1; 9 bases are shared with TRBD1. The CDR3 has 16 amino acids. Germline values: CDR1 ENHRY, CDR2 SYGVKD. Trimming at V came to 6 bases and at J to 3 bases, leaving 11 bases not matched to a gene.

The genes are TRBV4-1 and TRBJ1-1, with 7 positions matching TRBD1. J lost 4 bases, V lost 0 bases, and 8 bases had no gene match. Germline CDR1 is MGHRA and CDR2 is YSYEKL. CDR3 length: 16 residues. DNA for the CDR3: TGCGCCAGCAGCCAAGATAGGACAGGTTGGGGCACTGAAGCTTTCTTT. The encoded protein is CASSQDRTGWGTEAFF.

This clone was picked up a small number of times. The chain uses TRBV6-4 and TRBJ1-1; D is undetermined. V lost 3 bases and J lost 5, with 10 bases in between. The CDR3 has 13 amino acids. Germline CDR1 and CDR2: MRHNA and SNTAGT. The CDR3: CASSEETGTEAFF. CDR3 nucleotide sequence: TGTGCCAGCAGTGAAGAGACTGGGACTGAAGCTTTCTTT.

The J gene is TRBJ1-2, the V gene TRBV28; D is uncertain. The length of the CDR3 is 14 residues. V was pared by 0 bases and J by 4 bases, with 9 bases between. Germline V lookup: CDR1 MDHEN, CDR2 SYDVKM. CDR3 DNA sequence: TGTGCCAGCAGTTTATGGAAAGAGTCCTATGGCTACACCTTC. This codes for CASSLWKESYGYTF.